Listed below are T cell receptor beta chains from one sample, sequenced in a study of vaccination and CD4 T cells after COVID-19. These receptors have no identified antigens. MiXCR, applied by TCRdb to the PCR reads, yields one record per CDR3 protein. The data hold roughly 10,000 distinct CDR3 sequences, with about 28% observed a single time. Here the sequenced sample was CD4+ T cells from blood, cultured in vitro, taken after SARS-CoV-2 vaccination. Every receptor here comes from a human donor who had recovered from COVID-19. CDR3s include the opening cysteine and the closing phenylalanine or tryptophan. The D gene is left open where the match is weak.

V | D | CDR3
TRBV28 | TRBD2 | CASSVFGLAVYEQYF
TRBV7-9 | - | CASSFERSPYTDTQYF
TRBV15 | - | CATSVRGNTEAFF
TRBV27 | TRBD2 | CASLGTSGRYEQYF
TRBV6-2/TRBV6-3 | TRBD2 | CASSGGGGNIQYF
TRBV12-3/TRBV12-4 | - | CASSLRLRGAGQPQHF
TRBV20-1 | TRBD2 | CSAVSGTSGMADTQYF
TRBV20-1 | TRBD2 | CSALTSGGPYEQYF
TRBV7-9 | - | CASSRKGLEKLFF
TRBV24-1 | TRBD2 | CATSDPTSGRSDTQYF
TRBV7-2 | - | CASSLAVNQPQHF
TRBV9 | TRBD2 | CASSTGAGGRETQYF
TRBV7-2 | - | CASSPSRGWQFF
TRBV10-1 | - | CASSGTVEGYTF
TRBV6-1 | - | CASSDGQNTEAFF